The present T cell receptor beta chain was sequenced within a study of cytomegalovirus exposure and HLA in healthy donors. The length of the CDR3 is 16 residues. Germline CDR1 LGHNA, CDR2 YNFKEQ. Trimming removed 4 bases from V and 5 bases from J; junction bases left unmatched: 9. This clone was picked up a small number of times. Both 60 Vbeta primers and 13 Jbeta primers went into the PCR. Sequencing was performed with immunoSEQ multiplex PCR; in TCRdb, only in-frame clones are kept and a portion is missing. The table shows tens of thousands of clones, with over 60% occurring only once. Sequencing input: PBMCs. This chain links TRBV4-2 with TRBJ2-1; 9 bases line up with TRBD2. The receptor comes from a woman in her 50s in good health and CMV-seronegative. The CDR3: CASSPYRTSDNNEQFF. The CDR3 nucleotides are TGTGCCAGCAGCCCGTACAGGACTAGCGACAACAATGAGCAGTTCTTC.